Sequencing of this T cell receptor beta chain was carried out in a study of regulatory T cells in long-lasting Graves disease. General study findings and limits: Accuracy was perhaps lowered by the small sample size.

About this clonotype itself: The antigen is unknown.

Libraries of TCR beta came from iRepertoire HTBI primers plus Arm-PCR of CDR3 regions. Original analysis: Segment identification across samples yielded 55 to 65 TRBV and 14 to 15 TRBJ segments. TCRdb processed the multiplex PCR reads anew with MiXCR; each CDR3 protein has one entry. Clone size and V and J calls follow TCRdb, not the original study. The repertoire has 250,000 to 300,000 distinct CDR3 sequences, more than 20% of them found once; the top ten carry just over 55%. Described time point: persistent/refractory GD, antithyroid drugs over 5 years with positive TRAb. PBMC-derived RNA was used for the TCR library. Graves' disease diagnosis followed American Thyroid Association guidelines. This CDR3 is 14 amino acids long. V was shortened by 7 bases and J by 6 bases, with 17 bases between the two germline ends.

The chain uses TRBV12-3 or TRBV12-4 and TRBJ2-3; no clear D gene. The sequenced sample was peripheral blood mononuclear cells (PBMCs), obtained when the disease was refractory, from a patient treated with antithyroid drugs. The TCR comes from a female donor with Graves disease. The CDR3 reads CASTPEEGWDTQYF. In DNA form, the CDR3 reads TGTGCCAGCACCCCCGAGGAAGGATGGGATACGCAGTATTTT.